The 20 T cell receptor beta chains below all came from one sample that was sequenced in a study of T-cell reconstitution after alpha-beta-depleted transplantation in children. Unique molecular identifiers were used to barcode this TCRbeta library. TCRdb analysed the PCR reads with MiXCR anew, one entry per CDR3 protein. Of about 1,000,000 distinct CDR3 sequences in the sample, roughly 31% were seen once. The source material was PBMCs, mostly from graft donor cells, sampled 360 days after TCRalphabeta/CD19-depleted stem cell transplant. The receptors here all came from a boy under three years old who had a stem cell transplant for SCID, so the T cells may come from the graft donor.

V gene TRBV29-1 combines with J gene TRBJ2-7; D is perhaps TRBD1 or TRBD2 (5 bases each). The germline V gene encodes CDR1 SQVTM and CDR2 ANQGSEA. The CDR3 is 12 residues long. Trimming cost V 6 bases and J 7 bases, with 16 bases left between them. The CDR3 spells CSVRDRGREQYF. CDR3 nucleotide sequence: TGCAGCGTCCGGGACCGGGGCCGGGAGCAGTACTTC.

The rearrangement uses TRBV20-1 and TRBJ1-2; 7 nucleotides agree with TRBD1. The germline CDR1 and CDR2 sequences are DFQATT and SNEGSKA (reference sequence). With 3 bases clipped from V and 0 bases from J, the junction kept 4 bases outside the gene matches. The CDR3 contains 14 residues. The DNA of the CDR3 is TGCAGTGCTAGGGGGACAGCGACTAACTATGGCTACACCTTC. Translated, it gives CSARGTATNYGYTF.

The CDR3 is CALGQGDSYNEQFF. CDR3 DNA sequence: TGTGCCTTGGGACAGGGAGACTCCTACAATGAGCAGTTCTTC. This chain joins TRBV30 and TRBJ2-1; TRBD1 aligns across 9 bases. The CDR3 totals 14 residues. Germline CDR1 is GTSNPN and CDR2 is SVGIG (reference sequence). Trimming at V came to 7 bases and at J to 0 bases, leaving 4 bases not matched to a gene.

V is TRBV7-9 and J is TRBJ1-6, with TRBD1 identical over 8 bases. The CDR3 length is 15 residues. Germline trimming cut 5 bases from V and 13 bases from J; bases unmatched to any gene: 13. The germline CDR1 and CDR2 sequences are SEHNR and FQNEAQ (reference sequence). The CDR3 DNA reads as TGTGCCAGCAGCCGCCAGGGGGACAGGAGACCTCCCCTCCACTTT. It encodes CASSRQGDRRPPLHF.

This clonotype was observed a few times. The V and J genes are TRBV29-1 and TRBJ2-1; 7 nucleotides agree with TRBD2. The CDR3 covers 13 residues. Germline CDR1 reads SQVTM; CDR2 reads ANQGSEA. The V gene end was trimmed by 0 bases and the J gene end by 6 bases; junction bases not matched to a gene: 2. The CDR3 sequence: CSVEDGRVNEQFF. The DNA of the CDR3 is TGCAGCGTTGAAGATGGGAGGGTCAATGAGCAGTTCTTC.

The chain's CDR3 is CASSLPGDGNQPQHF. DNA of the CDR3: TGTGCCAGCAGTTTACCAGGGGATGGCAATCAGCCCCAGCATTTT. The chain couples TRBV12-3 or TRBV12-4 to TRBJ1-5, with D perhaps matching TRBD1 (6 bases). Trimming stripped 2 bases from V and 2 bases from J, with 10 bases between. This CDR3 is built from 15 residues.

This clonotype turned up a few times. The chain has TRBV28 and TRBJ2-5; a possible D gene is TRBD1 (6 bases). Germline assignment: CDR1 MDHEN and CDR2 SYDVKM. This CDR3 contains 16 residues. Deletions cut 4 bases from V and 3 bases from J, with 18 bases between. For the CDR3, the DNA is TGTGCCAGCAGTTCCTGGACAGAAAATGCGAAAGAGACCCAGTACTTC. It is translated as CASSSWTENAKETQYF.

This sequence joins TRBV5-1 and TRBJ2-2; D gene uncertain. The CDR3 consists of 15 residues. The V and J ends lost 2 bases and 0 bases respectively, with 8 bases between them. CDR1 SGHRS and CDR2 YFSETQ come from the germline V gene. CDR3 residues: CASSFDGPNTGELFF. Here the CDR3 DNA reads TGCGCCAGCAGCTTTGACGGACCGAACACCGGGGAGCTGTTTTTT.

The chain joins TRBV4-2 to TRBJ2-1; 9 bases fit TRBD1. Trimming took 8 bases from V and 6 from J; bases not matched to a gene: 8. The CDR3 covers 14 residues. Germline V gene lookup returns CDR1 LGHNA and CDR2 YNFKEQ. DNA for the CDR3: TGTGCCAGCGACCCTGGGACAGGGAGCAATGAGCAGTTCTTC. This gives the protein CASDPGTGSNEQFF.

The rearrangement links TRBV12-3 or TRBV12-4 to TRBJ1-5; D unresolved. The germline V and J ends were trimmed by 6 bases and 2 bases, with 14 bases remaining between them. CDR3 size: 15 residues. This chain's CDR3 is CASSSRREGNQPQHF. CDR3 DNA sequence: TGTGCCAGCAGCAGCCGTAGGGAAGGCAATCAGCCCCAGCATTTT.

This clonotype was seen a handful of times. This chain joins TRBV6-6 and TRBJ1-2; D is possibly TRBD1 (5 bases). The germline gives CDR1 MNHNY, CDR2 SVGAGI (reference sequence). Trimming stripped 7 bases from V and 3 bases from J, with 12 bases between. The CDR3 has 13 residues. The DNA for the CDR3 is TGTGCCAGCAATCAGGGTTTAGACTATGGCTACACCTTC. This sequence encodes CASNQGLDYGYTF.

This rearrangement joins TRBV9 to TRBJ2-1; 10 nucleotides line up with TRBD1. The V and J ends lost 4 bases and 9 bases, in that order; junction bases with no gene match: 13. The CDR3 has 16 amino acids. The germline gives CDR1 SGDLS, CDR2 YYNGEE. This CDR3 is CASSTAWTGGRGEQFF. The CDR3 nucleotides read TGTGCCAGCAGCACCGCCTGGACAGGGGGGCGTGGTGAGCAGTTCTTC.

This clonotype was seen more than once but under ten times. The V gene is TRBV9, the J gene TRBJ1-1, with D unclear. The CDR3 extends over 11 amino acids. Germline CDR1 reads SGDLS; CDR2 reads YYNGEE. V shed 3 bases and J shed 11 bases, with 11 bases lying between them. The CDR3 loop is CASSGAAGAFF. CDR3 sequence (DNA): TGTGCCAGCAGCGGGGCCGCCGGGGCTTTCTTT.

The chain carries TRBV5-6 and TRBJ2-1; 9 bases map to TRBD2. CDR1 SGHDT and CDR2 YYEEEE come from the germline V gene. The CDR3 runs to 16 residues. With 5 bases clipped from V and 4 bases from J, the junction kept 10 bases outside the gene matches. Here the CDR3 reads CASRKRGLAGYNEQFF. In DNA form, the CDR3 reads TGTGCCAGCAGAAAACGGGGACTAGCAGGTTACAATGAGCAGTTCTTC.

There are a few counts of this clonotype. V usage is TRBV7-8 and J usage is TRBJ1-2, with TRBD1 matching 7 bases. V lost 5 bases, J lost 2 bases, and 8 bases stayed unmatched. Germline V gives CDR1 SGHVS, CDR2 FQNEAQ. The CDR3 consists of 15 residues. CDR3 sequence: CASSPSEQGNYGYTF. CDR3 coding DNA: TGTGCCAGCAGCCCATCAGAACAGGGGAACTATGGCTACACCTTC.

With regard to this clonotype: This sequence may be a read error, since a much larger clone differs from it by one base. CDR3: CARSFGGISDTQYF. In nucleotides, the CDR3 is TGTGCCAGGAGCTTTGGGGGCATCTCCGATACGCAGTATTTT. The chain couples TRBV12-1 to TRBJ2-3; TRBD1, the D gene given by the table, was not confirmed from the DNA. TRBV12-1 is designated a pseudogene. The CDR3 is made up of 14 amino acids.

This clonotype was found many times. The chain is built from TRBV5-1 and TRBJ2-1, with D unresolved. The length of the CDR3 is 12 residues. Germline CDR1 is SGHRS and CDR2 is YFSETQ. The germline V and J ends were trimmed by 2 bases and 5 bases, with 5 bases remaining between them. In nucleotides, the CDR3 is TGCGCCAGCAGCTTTAGAGACAATGAGCAGTTCTTC. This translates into CASSFRDNEQFF. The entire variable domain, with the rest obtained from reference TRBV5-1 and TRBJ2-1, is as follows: KAGVTQTPRYLIKTRGQQVTLSCSPISGHRSVSWYQQTPGQGLQFLFEYFSETQRNKGNFPGRFSGRQFSNSRSEMNVSTLELGDSALYLCASSFRDNEQFFGPGTRLTVL.

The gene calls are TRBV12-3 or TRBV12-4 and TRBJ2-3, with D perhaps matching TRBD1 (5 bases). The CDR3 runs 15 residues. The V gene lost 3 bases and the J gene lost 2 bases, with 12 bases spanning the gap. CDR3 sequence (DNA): TGTGCCAGCAGTTTTGGCAGGGCCTACACAGATACGCAGTATTTT. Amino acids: CASSFGRAYTDTQYF.

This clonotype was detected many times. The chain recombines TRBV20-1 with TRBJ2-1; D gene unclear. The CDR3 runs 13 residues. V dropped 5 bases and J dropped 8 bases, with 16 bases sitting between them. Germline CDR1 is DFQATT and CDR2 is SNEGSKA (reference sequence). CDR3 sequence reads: CSAENTRVHEQFF. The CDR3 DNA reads TGCAGTGCTGAAAATACAAGGGTCCATGAGCAGTTCTTC.

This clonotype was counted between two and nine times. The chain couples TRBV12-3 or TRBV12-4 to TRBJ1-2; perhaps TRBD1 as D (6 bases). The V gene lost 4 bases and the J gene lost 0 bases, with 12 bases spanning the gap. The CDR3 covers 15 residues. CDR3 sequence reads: CASSSPDRPNYGYTF. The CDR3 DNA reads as TGTGCCAGCAGTTCCCCGGACAGACCTAACTATGGCTACACCTTC.